This paragraph covers one T cell receptor (beta chain) sequence. The sample comes from a study of control samples from healthy donors and cancer patients. Here immunoSEQ multiplex PCR was the method, and the copy in TCRdb shows in-frame clones only, minus some. The profile covers approximately 160,000 clones, with roughly 92% appearing a single time and around 1.5% taken by the ten largest. Trimming removed 0 bases from V and 1 base from J, with 6 bases in between. The V gene's germline CDR1 is SGHDN and CDR2 FVKESK. The CDR3 extends over 14 amino acids. The sequence derives from a woman under 30 in good health. Sequencing input: blood. This sequence joins TRBV14 and TRBJ1-1; D ambiguous. The CDR3 is CASSQDTANTEAFF. CDR3 nucleotide sequence: TGTGCCAGCAGCCAAGATACTGCGAACACTGAAGCTTTCTTT.